The 24 T cell receptor beta chains listed next were all sequenced from one sample in a study of cytomegalovirus exposure and HLA in healthy donors. PCR was performed using 60 Vbeta and 13 Jbeta primers. The protocol was immunoSEQ multiplex PCR, while the TCRdb copy is restricted to in-frame clones and leaves out a portion. The profile shows around 70,000 clones, 65% to 80% of them singletons. Sequenced input: PBMCs. The receptors here all came from a male donor in good health and CMV-seropositive.

On this clone itself: Other DNA sequences in the sample encode the same CDR3. The chain carries TRBV18 and TRBJ1-2, with D possibly TRBD1 on 5 matching bases. V was clipped by 0 bases and J by 2 bases, with 7 bases between them. The CDR3 sequence is 14 residues long. From germline, CDR1 is KGHSH and CDR2 LQKENI. CDR3 sequence reads: CASSPPTVNYGYTF. In DNA, the CDR3 is TGTGCCAGCTCACCACCGACAGTAAACTATGGCTACACCTTC.

The rearrangement uses TRBV4-1 and TRBJ2-3, with a weak D call TRBD2 (7 bases). V was clipped by 3 bases and J by 6 bases, with 13 bases between them. Germline values: CDR1 MGHRA, CDR2 YSYEKL. This CDR3 is 14 amino acids long. Here the CDR3 DNA reads TGCGCCAGCAGCCAGAGGGGGGGGGCGGATACGCAGTATTTT. Translated, it gives CASSQRGGADTQYF.

V usage is TRBV9 and J usage is TRBJ2-7; 9 bases are a match to TRBD2. The J segment lost 4 bases and the V segment lost 4 bases, leaving 9 bases of the junction unmatched. CDR3 length equals 15 residues. Per germline, CDR1 SGDLS and CDR2 YYNGEE. This CDR3 reads CASSPGTSSWYEQYF. The CDR3 bases are TGTGCCAGCAGCCCTGGGACTAGCTCTTGGTACGAGCAGTACTTC.

J is TRBJ2-7 and V is TRBV19, with 9 bases fitting TRBD1. This CDR3 is built from 16 residues. Unmatched junction bases numbered 14, after V lost 4 bases and J lost 7 bases. From germline, CDR1 is LNHDA and CDR2 SQIVND (reference sequence). The CDR3 loop reads CASSTYRTGGLGEQYF. The CDR3 nucleotides read TGTGCCAGTAGTACGTACCGTACAGGGGGCTTGGGGGAGCAGTACTTC.

The genes are TRBV9 and TRBJ2-1; 9 nucleotides line up with TRBD2. Germline V gene data show CDR1 as SGDLS and CDR2 as YYNGEE. V lost 3 bases and J lost 13; bases outside the gene matches: 17. This CDR3 is built from 16 residues. CDR3 nucleotide sequence: TGTGCCAGCAGCGCGTATGGCGGGAGGGCCTTAGTGGAACAGTTCTTC. The encoded protein is CASSAYGGRALVEQFF. Based on the CDR3 plus reference TRBV9 and TRBJ2-1, the full variable domain is DSGVTQTPKHLITATGQRVTLRCSPRSGDLSVYWYQQSLDQGLQFLIQYYNGEERAKGNILERFSAQQFPDLHSELNLSSLELGDSALYFCASSAYGGRALVEQFFGPGTRLTVL.

This rearrangement joins TRBV28 to TRBJ1-5; 8 bases are a match to TRBD1. This CDR3 comprises 15 residues. The germline V gene encodes CDR1 MDHEN and CDR2 SYDVKM. With 5 bases clipped from V and 4 bases from J, the junction kept 7 bases outside the gene matches. The CDR3, as DNA: TGTGCCAGCAGTACCCGACAGGGGAAGAATCAGCCCCAGCATTTT. It is translated as CASSTRQGKNQPQHF.

The genes are TRBV30 and TRBJ2-5; 8 bases match TRBD2. V gave up 7 bases and J gave up 5 bases; unmatched junction bases: 15. The CDR3 runs to 15 residues. CDR1 and CDR2 (germline): GTSNPN, SVGIG (reference sequence). CDR3 region: CAYMRGSGSRETQYF. In DNA, the CDR3 is TGTGCCTATATGAGGGGGAGCGGGAGTAGGGAGACCCAGTACTTC.

The chain employs TRBV6-1 and TRBJ1-2; D not certain. V was cut by 6 bases and J by 8 bases, with 13 bases left in between. CDR3 length: 12 amino acids. CDR1 is MNHNS and CDR2 is SASEGT in the germline V gene. CDR3 nucleotides: TGTGCCAGCAGCCACCCCGCCGGGGGCTACACCTTC. Protein product: CASSHPAGGYTF.

This sequence joins TRBV19 and TRBJ1-5; a possible D gene is TRBD1 (6 bases). V was cut by 3 bases and J by 1 base, with 19 bases left in between. The CDR3 sequence is 18 residues long. CDR1 is LNHDA, CDR2 SQIVND, per germline (reference sequence). The CDR3 nucleotides are TGTGCCAGTAGTATCCCGACAGGTAGGCCTGTGAGCAATCAGCCCCAGCATTTT. Encoded protein: CASSIPTGRPVSNQPQHF.

The chain is built from TRBV7-3 and TRBJ2-1; 9 bases line up with TRBD1. This CDR3 has 15 amino acids. Trimming cost V 5 bases and J 3 bases; bases outside gene matches: 5. Germline V gene sequence: CDR1 SGHTA, CDR2 FQGTGA. CDR3 bases: TGTGCCAGCAGCCCGGGACAGGGACTCTACAATGAGCAGTTCTTC. Its translation is CASSPGQGLYNEQFF.

This chain connects TRBV28 to TRBJ1-5; TRBD1 is a possible D gene (6 bases). V dropped 6 bases and J dropped 4 bases, with 7 bases sitting between them. CDR3 size: 12 residues. Germline assignment: CDR1 MDHEN and CDR2 SYDVKM. CDR3 sequence reads: CASRQGNQPQHF. CDR3 coding DNA: TGTGCCAGCAGGCAGGGGAATCAGCCCCAGCATTTT.

The chain has TRBV25-1 and TRBJ1-5; 8 nucleotides align to TRBD1. Germline lookup yields CDR1 MGHDK and CDR2 SYGVNS. This CDR3 spans 16 amino acids. V shed 4 bases, J shed 0 bases, and the junction held 5 bases outside the gene matches. The CDR3 bases are TGTGCCAGCAGTGGCTGGACAGGGTATAGCAATCAGCCCCAGCATTTT. Its protein product is CASSGWTGYSNQPQHF.

The CDR3 nucleotides read TGCAGCGGTAGTCCAGGGACTAGCACAGATACGCAGTATTTT. Translation gives CSGSPGTSTDTQYF. J is TRBJ2-3 and V is TRBV29-1, with a weak D call TRBD2 (6 bases). V lost 7 bases and J 0 bases, leaving 14 bases between the germline ends. The CDR3 extends over 14 amino acids. The germline V gene encodes CDR1 SQVTM and CDR2 ANQGSEA.

This clone was detected once. The chain carries TRBV27 and TRBJ1-2, with D perhaps matching TRBD1 (5 bases). The germline V gene encodes CDR1 MNHEY and CDR2 SMNVEV (reference sequence). The CDR3 totals 14 residues. Deletions cut 5 bases from V and 4 bases from J, with 14 bases between. In DNA, the CDR3 is TGTGCCAGCAGTCCCTCCCAGGGCCGCTATGGCTACACCTTC. Amino acid sequence: CASSPSQGRYGYTF.

The rearrangement links TRBV6-4 to TRBJ2-1; TRBD2 matches 7 bases. Germline CDR1 is MRHNA and CDR2 is SNTAGT. The CDR3 runs to 15 residues. The ends lost 6 bases at V and 2 bases at J; junction bases unmatched: 7. Here the CDR3 reads CASSSSGTTYNEQFF. The CDR3 coding sequence is TGTGCCAGCAGCTCTAGCGGCACCACCTACAATGAGCAGTTCTTC.

V gene TRBV7-9 combines with J gene TRBJ2-7; 8 bases are a match to TRBD1. Germline CDR1 reads SEHNR; CDR2 reads FQNEAQ (reference sequence). The CDR3 has 12 amino acids. Unmatched junction bases numbered 7, after V lost 11 bases and J lost 4 bases. CDR3 bases: TGTGCCGGTCTCGACAGGGGTTACGAGCAGTACTTC. It encodes CAGLDRGYEQYF.

The gene calls are TRBV15 and TRBJ2-5; the match to TRBD1 covers 12 bases. This CDR3 is 16 amino acids long. CDR1 is LNHNV, CDR2 YYDKDF, per germline (reference sequence). V dropped 3 bases and J dropped 5; count of bases not matched to a gene: 7. The CDR3 loop is CATSSRDRGLRETQYF. CDR3 sequence (DNA): TGTGCCACCAGCAGCCGGGACAGGGGGCTGCGTGAGACCCAGTACTTC.

This clone was seen more than once but under ten times. V usage is TRBV27 and J usage is TRBJ2-1; TRBD1 matches at 10 bases. This CDR3 spans 15 amino acids. V was clipped by 5 bases and J by 7 bases; unmatched bases: 8. Germline CDR1 reads MNHEY; CDR2 reads SMNVEV (reference sequence). CDR3 region: CASSKGTGAWNEQFF. CDR3 in DNA: TGTGCCAGCAGTAAAGGGACAGGGGCATGGAATGAGCAGTTCTTC.

With regard to this clone: One junction end disagrees with the germline gene, perhaps due to a read error. The CDR3 DNA reads TGCGCCAGCAGCTTGCCGTCGGGAGGGGCCGACTATGGCCACACCTTC. Its translation: CASSLPSGGADYGHTF. This chain connects TRBV5-1 to TRBJ1-2; perhaps TRBD1 as D (5 bases). The germline V gene encodes CDR1 SGHRS and CDR2 YFSETQ. This CDR3 region has 16 residues.

This clone was observed once. This chain uses TRBV5-6 with TRBJ2-7; a weak D match, TRBD1 (6 bases). Germline V gives CDR1 SGHDT, CDR2 YYEEEE. This CDR3 has 13 residues. V shed 2 bases and J shed 1 base, with 7 bases lying between them. CDR3 nucleotide sequence: TGTGCCAGCAGCTTAGGACAGTCCTACGAGCAGTACTTC. Protein sequence: CASSLGQSYEQYF.

V is TRBV7-2 and J is TRBJ2-7; 7 bases agree with TRBD2. This CDR3 comprises 15 residues. CDR1 is SGHTA and CDR2 is FQGNSA in the germline V gene. The trim removed 0 bases at V and 3 bases at J, leaving 5 bases unmatched. The CDR3 is CASSLATSYNYEQYF. The CDR3 coding sequence is TGTGCCAGCAGCTTAGCGACTAGCTATAACTACGAGCAGTACTTC.

CDR3 DNA: TGTGCCTGGAGTGTGGCTTGGACGGGGGTTTTGAGCTACACCTTC. Amino acid sequence: CAWSVAWTGVLSYTF. The chain is built from TRBV30 and TRBJ1-2, with D tentatively TRBD1 (5 bases). The germline gives CDR1 GTSNPN, CDR2 SVGIG (reference sequence). This CDR3 region has 15 residues. Trimming left V 0 bases short and J 9 bases short, with 20 bases between.

The sample holds a few counts of this clone. The CDR3 region has the DNA TGTGCCAGCAGCTTGGAGGGACTAGCGGGAGTAGGCGAGACCCAGTACTTC. Translating gives CASSLEGLAGVGETQYF. The chain carries TRBV5-5 and TRBJ2-5; the match to TRBD2 covers 14 bases. Germline V gene lookup returns CDR1 SGHKS and CDR2 YYEKEE (reference sequence). The CDR3 runs to 17 residues. The trim removed 0 bases at V and 5 bases at J, leaving 6 bases unmatched.

This clone occurred a few times. The chain couples TRBV4-1 to TRBJ2-1; 14 bases are shared with TRBD2. After removal of 4 bases from V and 14 bases from J, the junction contained 7 bases not matched to a gene. The CDR3 covers 14 residues. Germline V gives CDR1 MGHRA, CDR2 YSYEKL. The CDR3 DNA sequence: TGCGCCAGCAGCCTACGGACTAGCGGGAGGTCGGAGTTCTTC. Translated, it gives CASSLRTSGRSEFF.